This TCR beta chain stems from a study of radiotherapy plus CTLA-4 blockade in lung cancer. Points from the study as a whole: Together with interferon-beta, which increased in serum after radiation, early dynamic changes in blood T cell clones were reportedly the best predictors of response.

Repertoires were generated with immunoSEQ multiplex PCR, while TCRdb's copy carries only in-frame clones and drops some. The data contain 75,000 or so clones, roughly 75% of them singletons. On this clone: As yet, its antigen is unknown.

The germline V gene encodes CDR1 GTSNPN and CDR2 SVGIG (reference sequence). The V and J ends lost 5 bases and 6 bases, in that order; junction bases with no gene match: 7. This CDR3 comprises 14 residues. This sequence joins TRBV30 and TRBJ2-7, with 13 positions matching TRBD2. The source material was peripheral blood, sampled from a patient treated with radiotherapy plus ipilimumab. The clonotype was recovered from a human donor with non-small cell lung cancer who had a complete response to radiotherapy plus ipilimumab. The CDR3 sequence: CAWSGLAGDPEQYV. In nucleotides, the CDR3 is TGTGCCTGGTCAGGACTAGCGGGAGATCCCGAGCAGTACGTC.